The 27 T cell receptor beta chains below all came from one sample that was sequenced in a study of shared clonotypes between healthy human individuals. Profiling relied on immunoSEQ multiplex PCR, and the TCRdb table lists in-frame clones only, not all of them. Among 1,500,000 or so clones listed, approximately 97% were seen once. Sequencing was done on a sample of naive CD4+ T cells sorted from blood. Subset here: CD45RA+ positively selected. The origin of the receptors is a man younger than 40 in good health.

The chain has TRBV7-2 and TRBJ2-5; 11 bases match TRBD1. Looked up from germline, CDR1 is SGHTA and CDR2 is FQGNSA. The J segment lost 5 bases and the V segment lost 6 bases, leaving 5 bases of the junction unmatched. The CDR3 spans 14 residues. The CDR3 sequence: CASRWDRGRETQYF. As DNA, the CDR3 is TGTGCCAGCAGATGGGACAGGGGGAGGGAGACCCAGTACTTC.

The gene calls are TRBV2 and TRBJ2-4; no firm D call. CDR3 length equals 13 residues. CDR1 SNHLY and CDR2 FYNNEI come from the germline V gene. The V and J ends lost 6 bases and 4 bases respectively, with 10 bases between them. The CDR3 sequence: CASSMSEKNIQYF. CDR3 in DNA: TGTGCCAGCAGCATGTCAGAGAAAAACATTCAGTACTTC. The full variable domain, completed using reference TRBV2 and TRBJ2-4, is EPEVTQTPSHQVTQMGQEVILRCVPISNHLYFYWYRQILGQKVEFLVSFYNNEISEKSEIFDDQFSVERPDGSNFTLKIRSTKLEDSAMYFCASSMSEKNIQYFGAGTRLSVL.

The chain carries TRBV5-1 and TRBJ2-1, with D tentatively TRBD1 (5 bases). Germline V gene data show CDR1 as SGHRS and CDR2 as YFSETQ. V gave up 3 bases and J gave up 5 bases, with 12 bases separating them. CDR3 length: 14 amino acids. The CDR3 is CASSWAGKDNEQFF. DNA of the CDR3: TGCGCCAGCAGCTGGGCAGGGAAGGACAATGAGCAGTTCTTC.

The J gene is TRBJ2-7, the V gene TRBV10-2; D possibly uses TRBD1 or TRBD2 (5 bases each). The CDR3 totals 14 residues. From germline, CDR1 is WSHSY and CDR2 SAAADI. V was cut by 0 bases and J by 1 base, with 7 bases left in between. Here the CDR3 DNA reads TGCGCCAGCAGTGAGTCGGGGACGTCCTACGAGCAGTACTTC. Translation: CASSESGTSYEQYF.

The chain has TRBV6-5 and TRBJ2-1; no reliable D call. CDR1 MNHEY and CDR2 SVGAGI come from the germline V gene. Trimming took off 6 bases at V and 9 bases at J, with 12 bases between the two ends. The CDR3 contains 12 residues. CDR3 sequence (DNA): TGTGCCAGCAGATTTAGAATTGGTGAGCAGTTCTTC. Translated, it gives CASRFRIGEQFF.

The chain links TRBV21-1 to TRBJ1-5; the table's D call, TRBD1, has no DNA check behind it. TRBV21-1 counts as a pseudogene. The CDR3 has 21 amino acids. CDR3 region: CASSTQGAFHPGDKKRQPQHF. CDR3 nucleotide sequence: TGTGCCAGCAGCACACAGGGGGCTTTTCATCCCGGAGACAAAAAGCGTCAGCCCCAGCATTTT.

In DNA, the CDR3 is TGTGCCAGCGGGACAGGGTTAAGGGCTGAAGCTTTCTTT. Translated: CASGTGLRAEAFF. This chain uses TRBV6-6 with TRBJ1-1; 9 nucleotides agree with TRBD1. The trim removed 8 bases at V and 6 bases at J, leaving 7 bases unmatched. CDR3 length: 13 amino acids. The germline V gene encodes CDR1 MNHNY and CDR2 SVGAGI (reference sequence).

The chain employs TRBV4-3 and TRBJ2-3; 10 bases agree with TRBD2. The CDR3 has 15 amino acids. Trimming at V came to 0 bases and at J to 4 bases, leaving 1 base not matched to a gene. The germline CDR1 and CDR2 sequences are LGHNA and YSLEER. The CDR3 DNA reads as TGCGCCAGCAGCCAAGAGAGCGGGAGGGCAGATACGCAGTATTTT. Translating gives CASSQESGRADTQYF.

The genes are TRBV5-6 and TRBJ2-7, with 7 bases that match TRBD2. CDR3 length equals 14 residues. J lost 1 base, V lost 4 bases, and 5 bases had no gene match. CDR1 is SGHDT, CDR2 YYEEEE, per germline. CDR3 protein: CASSPLGGSYEQYF. The CDR3 bases are TGTGCCAGCAGCCCCCTGGGGGGGTCCTACGAGCAGTACTTC.

V is TRBV7-2 and J is TRBJ2-1, with D unresolved. Germline V CDR1 and CDR2: SGHTA, FQGNSA. V gave up 1 base and J gave up 5 bases, with 12 bases separating them. The CDR3 totals 15 residues. CDR3 bases: TGTGCCAGCAGCTTAGTATCGGCCACGAACAATGAGCAGTTCTTC. It codes for CASSLVSATNNEQFF.

The rearrangement links TRBV7-6 to TRBJ1-3; 7 bases align to TRBD1. V lost 9 bases to trimming and J lost 8 bases; unmatched junction nucleotides: 10. CDR1 and CDR2 (germline): SGHVS, FNYEAQ. The CDR3 spans 13 residues. This CDR3 reads CARDRQGLYTIYF. CDR3 sequence (DNA): TGTGCCAGAGACCGACAGGGCTTATACACCATATATTTT.

The rearrangement links TRBV5-4 to TRBJ2-2; D call uncertain. V was cut by 0 bases and J by 1 base, with 4 bases left in between. Germline CDR1 SGHNT, CDR2 YYREEE (reference sequence). This CDR3 spans 14 amino acids. The CDR3 reads CASSLEVNTGELFF. Here the CDR3 DNA reads TGTGCCAGCAGCTTGGAAGTGAACACCGGGGAGCTGTTTTTT.

This chain connects TRBV10-1 to TRBJ2-1; TRBD2 agrees at 11 bases. With V trimmed by 6 bases and J by 1 base, 14 bases remained unmatched. The germline CDR1 and CDR2 sequences are WNHNN and SYGVQD (reference sequence). CDR3 length: 19 residues. The CDR3 sequence: CASSVLAGVFKGSYNEQFF. The CDR3 nucleotides are TGCGCCAGCAGCGTACTAGCGGGAGTGTTCAAAGGGTCCTACAATGAGCAGTTCTTC.

This chain joins TRBV2 and TRBJ2-7, with 8 bases identical to TRBD2. Germline V gives CDR1 SNHLY, CDR2 FYNNEI. J gave up 1 base and V 4 bases, and 12 bases lay outside the gene matches. This CDR3 has 17 residues. In nucleotides, the CDR3 is TGTGCCAGCAGTGTTGCGGCGGGAGGAAAATTGTCCTACGAGCAGTACTTC. It codes for CASSVAAGGKLSYEQYF.

This rearrangement joins TRBV28 to TRBJ1-5; D perhaps matches TRBD1 (5 bases). The CDR3 is made up of 15 amino acids. Germline CDR1 and CDR2: MDHEN and SYDVKM. V lost 3 bases and J lost 0, with 9 bases in between. CDR3 residues: CASSFPGGSNQPQHF. CDR3 DNA: TGTGCCAGCAGTTTTCCCGGGGGTAGCAATCAGCCCCAGCATTTT.

The CDR3 DNA follows: TGTGCCAGCAGCGAGGTCAATGAGCAGTTCTTC. Its protein product is CASSEVNEQFF. The chain recombines TRBV7-2 with TRBJ2-1; no reliable D call. V gave up 5 bases and J gave up 6 bases, with 5 bases separating them. This CDR3 has 11 amino acids. Looked up from germline, CDR1 is SGHTA and CDR2 is FQGNSA.

The rearrangement links TRBV29-1 to TRBJ1-3; TRBD1 is a possible D gene (6 bases). CDR1 and CDR2 (germline): SQVTM, ANQGSEA. There are 12 residues in the CDR3. Between the trimmed V and J ends, which lost 7 bases and 3 bases, there was a span of 10 bases. The CDR3 here is CSGTEDGNTIYF. As DNA, the CDR3 is TGCAGCGGGACAGAAGATGGAAACACCATATATTTT.

The chain carries TRBV19 and TRBJ2-7, with D maybe TRBD2 (6 bases). V gave up 4 bases and J gave up 2 bases, with 12 bases separating them. Germline-derived CDR1 and CDR2 are LNHDA and SQIVND (reference sequence). There are 14 residues in the CDR3. This CDR3 reads CASSTLGLPYEQYF. In DNA form, the CDR3 reads TGTGCCAGTAGTACCCTGGGACTCCCCTACGAGCAGTACTTC. Using reference TRBV19 and TRBJ2-7 for the parts outside the CDR3, the full variable domain is DGGITQSPKYLFRKEGQNVTLSCEQNLNHDAMYWYRQDPGQGLRLIYYSQIVNDFQKGDIAEGYSVSREKKESFPLTVTSAQKNPTAFYLCASSTLGLPYEQYFGPGTRLTVT.

In DNA form, the CDR3 reads TGTGCCAGCAGCGCAGGGGGGGGCGCCCCCTTCGAGCAGTACTTC. Its protein is CASSAGGGAPFEQYF. The chain joins TRBV7-2 to TRBJ2-7, with D perhaps matching TRBD1 or TRBD2 (7 bases each). Germline V gene sequence: CDR1 SGHTA, CDR2 FQGNSA. Trimming left V 5 bases short and J 6 bases short, with 20 bases between. The CDR3 contains 15 residues.

The CDR3 coding sequence is TGCAGCGTTGAATCTCGGGACGGGATCTACGAGCAGTACTTC. Protein sequence: CSVESRDGIYEQYF. The chain employs TRBV29-1 and TRBJ2-7, with D tentatively TRBD1 or TRBD2 (5 bases each). Germline V gene sequence: CDR1 SQVTM, CDR2 ANQGSEA. V gave up 2 bases and J gave up 3 bases, with 14 bases separating them. This CDR3 comprises 14 residues.

The gene calls are TRBV14 and TRBJ2-1; D tentatively fits TRBD1 or TRBD2 (5 bases each). The CDR3 loop spans 16 amino acids. The ends were cut back, 1 base at V and 11 bases at J, with 21 bases in the middle. Germline values: CDR1 SGHDN, CDR2 FVKESK. CDR3 nucleotides: TGTGCCAGCAGCCAAGGGGGGATGGGGCAGAGAGGACAGCAGTTCTTC. This codes for CASSQGGMGQRGQQFF.

To note about this clone: Different DNA sequences within this sample yield the same CDR3. The V gene is TRBV6-6, the J gene TRBJ1-5, with unresolved D. Trimming shortened V by 5 bases and J by 3 bases, and 5 bases separated the two germline ends. Per the germline V gene, CDR1 is MNHNY and CDR2 is SVGAGI (reference sequence). The CDR3 loop spans 12 amino acids. CDR3 residues: CASSPPNQPQHF. As DNA, the CDR3 is TGTGCCAGCAGTCCCCCCAATCAGCCCCAGCATTTT.

This clone came up once. Other DNA sequences in this sample translate to the same CDR3. The chain employs TRBV28 and TRBJ1-2; D not certain. Germline CDR1 reads MDHEN; CDR2 reads SYDVKM. The CDR3 has 14 amino acids. V was trimmed by 2 bases and J by 2 bases, leaving 9 bases between them. The CDR3 nucleotides read TGTGCCAGCAGTTTAGTTTCGGAAAACTATGGCTACACCTTC. Protein: CASSLVSENYGYTF.

The chain couples TRBV19 to TRBJ2-5, with TRBD1 matching over 9 bases. Germline V lookup: CDR1 LNHDA, CDR2 SQIVND (reference sequence). This CDR3 is built from 16 residues. V shed 6 bases, J shed 3 bases, and the junction held 11 bases outside the gene matches. The CDR3 nucleotides are TGTGCCAGTAGCCCTGCCCCTCGGACAGGGGAAGAGACCCAGTACTTC. Its protein is CASSPAPRTGEETQYF. Combining the CDR3 with reference TRBV19 and TRBJ2-5 gives the whole variable domain DGGITQSPKYLFRKEGQNVTLSCEQNLNHDAMYWYRQDPGQGLRLIYYSQIVNDFQKGDIAEGYSVSREKKESFPLTVTSAQKNPTAFYLCASSPAPRTGEETQYFGPGTRLLVL.

The V gene is TRBV5-1, the J gene TRBJ2-1; 11 positions match TRBD2. The CDR3 is 18 amino acids. With 2 bases clipped from V and 0 bases from J, the junction kept 7 bases outside the gene matches. Germline assignment: CDR1 SGHRS and CDR2 YFSETQ. The CDR3, as DNA: TGCGCCAGCAGCTTCCGCCGACTAGCGGGGATCTCCTACAATGAGCAGTTCTTC. This encodes CASSFRRLAGISYNEQFF.

The chain is built from TRBV5-4 and TRBJ2-6; TRBD1 agrees at 8 bases. The CDR3 has 15 amino acids. Looked up from germline, CDR1 is SGHNT and CDR2 is YYREEE (reference sequence). V dropped 5 bases and J dropped 2; count of bases not matched to a gene: 3. CDR3 coding DNA: TGTGCCAGCAGTTCAGGGGGCGCTGGGGCCAACGTCCTGACTTTC. Translating gives CASSSGGAGANVLTF.

V gene TRBV5-4 combines with J gene TRBJ2-1; 9 bases fit TRBD2. The CDR3 covers 18 residues. V lost 4 bases and J lost 0; bases outside the gene matches: 11. Germline CDR1 SGHNT, CDR2 YYREEE (reference sequence). CDR3 region: CASSPGLAGRSSYNEQFF. DNA for the CDR3: TGTGCCAGCAGCCCAGGCCTAGCGGGACGAAGCTCCTACAATGAGCAGTTCTTC.